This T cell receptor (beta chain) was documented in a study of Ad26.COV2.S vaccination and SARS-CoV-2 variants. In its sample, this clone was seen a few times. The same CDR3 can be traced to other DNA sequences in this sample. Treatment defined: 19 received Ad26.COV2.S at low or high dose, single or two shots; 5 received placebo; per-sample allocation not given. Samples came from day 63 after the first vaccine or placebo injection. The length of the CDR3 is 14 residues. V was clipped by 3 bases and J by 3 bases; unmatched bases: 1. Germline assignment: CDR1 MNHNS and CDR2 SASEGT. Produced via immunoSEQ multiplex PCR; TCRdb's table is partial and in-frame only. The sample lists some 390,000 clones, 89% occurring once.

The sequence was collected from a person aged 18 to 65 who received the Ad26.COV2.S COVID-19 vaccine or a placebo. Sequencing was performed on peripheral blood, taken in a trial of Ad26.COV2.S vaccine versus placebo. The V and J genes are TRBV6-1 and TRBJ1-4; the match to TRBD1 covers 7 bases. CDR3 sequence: CASSETGSNEKLFF. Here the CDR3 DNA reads TGTGCCAGCAGTGAGACAGGGTCTAATGAAAAACTGTTTTTT.